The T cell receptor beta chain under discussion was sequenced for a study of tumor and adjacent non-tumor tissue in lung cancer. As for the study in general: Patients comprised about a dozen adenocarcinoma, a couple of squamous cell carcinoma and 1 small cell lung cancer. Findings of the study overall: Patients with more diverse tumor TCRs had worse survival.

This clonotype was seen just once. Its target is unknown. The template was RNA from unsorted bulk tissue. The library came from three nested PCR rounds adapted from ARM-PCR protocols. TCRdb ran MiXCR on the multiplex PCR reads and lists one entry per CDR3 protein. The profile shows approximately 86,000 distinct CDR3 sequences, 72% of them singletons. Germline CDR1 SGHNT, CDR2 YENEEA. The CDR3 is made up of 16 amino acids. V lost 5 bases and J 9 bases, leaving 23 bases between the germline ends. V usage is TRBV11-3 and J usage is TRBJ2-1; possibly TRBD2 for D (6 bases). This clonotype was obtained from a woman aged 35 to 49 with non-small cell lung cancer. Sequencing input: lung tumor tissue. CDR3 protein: CASSHPGGGVNIEQFF. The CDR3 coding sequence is TGTGCCAGCAGCCACCCCGGCGGCGGGGTGAACATTGAGCAGTTCTTC. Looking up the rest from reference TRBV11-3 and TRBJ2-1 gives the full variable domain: EAGVVQSPRYKIIEKKQPVAFWCNPISGHNTLYWYLQNLGQGPELLIRYENEEAVDDSQLPKDRFSAERLKGVDSTLKIQPAELGDSAVYLCASSHPGGGVNIEQFFGPGTRLTVL.